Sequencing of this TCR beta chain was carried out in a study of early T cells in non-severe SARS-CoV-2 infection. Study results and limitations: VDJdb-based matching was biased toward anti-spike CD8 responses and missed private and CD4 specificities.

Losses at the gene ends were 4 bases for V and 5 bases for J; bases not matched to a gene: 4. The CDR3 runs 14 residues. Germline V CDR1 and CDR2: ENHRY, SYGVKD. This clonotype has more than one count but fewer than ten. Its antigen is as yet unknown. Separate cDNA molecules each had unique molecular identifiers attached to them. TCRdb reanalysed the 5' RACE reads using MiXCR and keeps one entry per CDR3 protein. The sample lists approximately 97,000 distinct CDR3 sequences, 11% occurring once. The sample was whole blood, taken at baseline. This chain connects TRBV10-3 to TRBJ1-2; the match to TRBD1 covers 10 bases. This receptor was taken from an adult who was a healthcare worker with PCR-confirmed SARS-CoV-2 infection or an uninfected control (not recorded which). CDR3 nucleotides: TGTGCCATCAGTGGACAGGGGGCTATATATGGCTACACCTTC. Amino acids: CAISGQGAIYGYTF.